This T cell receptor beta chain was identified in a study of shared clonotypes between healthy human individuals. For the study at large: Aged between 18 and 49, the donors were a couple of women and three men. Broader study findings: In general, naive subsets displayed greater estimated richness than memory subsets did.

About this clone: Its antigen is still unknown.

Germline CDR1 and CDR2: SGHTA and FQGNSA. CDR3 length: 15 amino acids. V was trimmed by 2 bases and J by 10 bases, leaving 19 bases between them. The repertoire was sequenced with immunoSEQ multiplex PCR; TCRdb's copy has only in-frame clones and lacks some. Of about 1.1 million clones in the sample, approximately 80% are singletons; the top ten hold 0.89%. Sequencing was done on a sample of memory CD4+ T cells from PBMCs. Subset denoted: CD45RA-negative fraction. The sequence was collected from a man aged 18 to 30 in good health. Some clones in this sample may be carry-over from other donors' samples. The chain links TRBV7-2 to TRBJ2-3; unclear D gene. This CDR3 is CASSLSPDAGAAQYF. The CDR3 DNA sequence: TGTGCCAGCAGCTTATCCCCCGACGCTGGAGCCGCGCAGTATTTT.